The text below deals with one T cell receptor (beta chain). Antigen unknown. The data originate from a study of pediatric ulcerative colitis. The wider study: Seven patients showed pancolitis and two showed left-sided colitis.

General study results and limits: Blood samples from a couple of patients yielded substantially fewer templates and were excluded from blood-rectal overlap analysis. All ulcerative colitis patients, but no controls, carried a couple of rectal clonotypes.

The CDR3 loop spans 17 amino acids. This table comes from immunoSEQ multiplex PCR, and its TCRdb copy is limited to in-frame clones, with some not included. The data hold approximately 1,400 clones, with approximately 87% observed a single time. Blood was drawn at the time of colonoscopy. This receptor was identified in a boy younger than 18 with severe ulcerative colitis. The source material was blood. J is TRBJ2-7 and V is TRBV21-1; the table names TRBD1, a call not compared with the DNA. TRBV21-1 is reported as a pseudogene. The CDR3 DNA reads TGTGCCAGCAGCAACAGAGGAAAAACAGGGGGCGGTTACGAGCAGTACTTC. Translating it yields CASSNRGKTGGGYEQYF.